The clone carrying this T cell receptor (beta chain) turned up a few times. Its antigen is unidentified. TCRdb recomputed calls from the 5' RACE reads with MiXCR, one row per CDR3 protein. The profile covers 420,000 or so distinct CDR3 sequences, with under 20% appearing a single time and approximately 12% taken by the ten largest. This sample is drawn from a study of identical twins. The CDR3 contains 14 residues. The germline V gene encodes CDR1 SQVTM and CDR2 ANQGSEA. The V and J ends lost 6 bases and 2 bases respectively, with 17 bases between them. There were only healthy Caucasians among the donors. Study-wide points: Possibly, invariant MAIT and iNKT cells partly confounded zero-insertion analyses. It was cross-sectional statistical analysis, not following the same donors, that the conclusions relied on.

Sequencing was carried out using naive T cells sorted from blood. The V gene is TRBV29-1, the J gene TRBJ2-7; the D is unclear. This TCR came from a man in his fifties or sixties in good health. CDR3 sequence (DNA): TGCAGCGTAAGGAGTCGGCTGGCAACCTACGAGCAGTACTTC. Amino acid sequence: CSVRSRLATYEQYF.